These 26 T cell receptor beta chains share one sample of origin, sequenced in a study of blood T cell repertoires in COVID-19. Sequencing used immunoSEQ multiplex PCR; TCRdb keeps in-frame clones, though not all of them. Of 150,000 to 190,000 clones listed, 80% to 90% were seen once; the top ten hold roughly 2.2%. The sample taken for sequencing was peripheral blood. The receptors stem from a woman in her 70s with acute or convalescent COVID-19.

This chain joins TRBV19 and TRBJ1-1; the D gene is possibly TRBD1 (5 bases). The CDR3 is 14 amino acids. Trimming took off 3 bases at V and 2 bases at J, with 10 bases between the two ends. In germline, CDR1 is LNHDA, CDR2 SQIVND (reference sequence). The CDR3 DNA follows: TGTGCCAGTAGTATCTGGAGGGGAAACACTGAAGCTTTCTTT. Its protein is CASSIWRGNTEAFF.

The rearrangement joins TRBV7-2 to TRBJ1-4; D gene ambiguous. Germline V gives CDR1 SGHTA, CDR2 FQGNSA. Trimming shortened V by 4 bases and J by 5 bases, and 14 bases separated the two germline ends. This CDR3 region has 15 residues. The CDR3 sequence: CASSSYQEKNEKLFF. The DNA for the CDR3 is TGTGCCAGCAGCTCCTATCAGGAAAAAAATGAAAAACTGTTTTTT.

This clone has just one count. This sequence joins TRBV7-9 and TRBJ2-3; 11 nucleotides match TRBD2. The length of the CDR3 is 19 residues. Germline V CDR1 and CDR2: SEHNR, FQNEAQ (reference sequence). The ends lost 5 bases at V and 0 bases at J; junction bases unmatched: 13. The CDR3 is CASSPSFSGGAPSTDTQYF. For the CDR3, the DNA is TGTGCCAGCAGCCCGTCTTTTAGCGGGGGGGCCCCAAGCACAGATACGCAGTATTTT.

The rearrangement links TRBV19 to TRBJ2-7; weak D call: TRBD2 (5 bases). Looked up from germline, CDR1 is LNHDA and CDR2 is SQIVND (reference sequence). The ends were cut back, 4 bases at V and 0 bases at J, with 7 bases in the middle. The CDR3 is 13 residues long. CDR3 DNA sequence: TGTGCCAGTAGTACTGAGGGCTCCTACGAGCAGTACTTC. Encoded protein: CASSTEGSYEQYF.

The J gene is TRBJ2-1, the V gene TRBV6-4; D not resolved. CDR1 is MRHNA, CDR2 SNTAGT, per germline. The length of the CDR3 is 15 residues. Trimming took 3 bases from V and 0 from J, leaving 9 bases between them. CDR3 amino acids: CASSDSPSSYNEQFF. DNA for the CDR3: TGTGCCAGCAGTGATAGCCCGAGCTCCTACAATGAGCAGTTCTTC.

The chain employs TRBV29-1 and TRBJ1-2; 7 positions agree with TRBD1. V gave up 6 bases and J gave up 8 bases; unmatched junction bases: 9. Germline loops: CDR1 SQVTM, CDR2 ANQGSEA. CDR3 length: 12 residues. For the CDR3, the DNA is TGCAGCGTCGAGGACAGGTTTGGGGGCTACACCTTC. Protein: CSVEDRFGGYTF.

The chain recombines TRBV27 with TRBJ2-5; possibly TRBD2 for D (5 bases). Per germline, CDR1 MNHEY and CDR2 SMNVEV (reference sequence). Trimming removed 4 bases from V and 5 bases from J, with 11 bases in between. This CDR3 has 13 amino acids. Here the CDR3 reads CASSSRGGETQYF. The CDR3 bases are TGTGCCAGCAGTTCCCGGGGTGGCGAGACCCAGTACTTC.

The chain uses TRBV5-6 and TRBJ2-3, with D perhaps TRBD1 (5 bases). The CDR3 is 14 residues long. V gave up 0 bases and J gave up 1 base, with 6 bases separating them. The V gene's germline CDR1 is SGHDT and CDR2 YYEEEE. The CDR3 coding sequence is TGTGCCAGCAGCTTGGAGGGGCGCACAGATACGCAGTATTTT. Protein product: CASSLEGRTDTQYF.

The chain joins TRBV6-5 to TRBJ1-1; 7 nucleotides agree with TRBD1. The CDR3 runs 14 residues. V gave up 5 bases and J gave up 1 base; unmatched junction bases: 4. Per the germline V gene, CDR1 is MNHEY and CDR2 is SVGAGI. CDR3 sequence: CASSLGQENTEAFF. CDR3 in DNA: TGTGCCAGCAGTCTCGGACAGGAGAACACTGAAGCTTTCTTT.

CDR3 in amino acids: CASSTGGESNQPQHF. The CDR3 DNA reads as TGTGCCAGTAGTACAGGGGGCGAGAGCAATCAGCCCCAGCATTTT. The chain carries TRBV19 and TRBJ1-5; 8 positions match TRBD1. J gave up 1 base and V 4 bases, and 3 bases lay outside the gene matches. This CDR3 contains 15 residues. CDR1 and CDR2 (germline): LNHDA, SQIVND (reference sequence).

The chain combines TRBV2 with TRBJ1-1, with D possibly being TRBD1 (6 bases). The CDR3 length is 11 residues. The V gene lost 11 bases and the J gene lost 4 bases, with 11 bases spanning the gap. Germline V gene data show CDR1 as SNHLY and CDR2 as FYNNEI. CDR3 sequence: CAGVGGTEAFF. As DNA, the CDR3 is TGTGCCGGGGTAGGGGGCACTGAAGCTTTCTTT.

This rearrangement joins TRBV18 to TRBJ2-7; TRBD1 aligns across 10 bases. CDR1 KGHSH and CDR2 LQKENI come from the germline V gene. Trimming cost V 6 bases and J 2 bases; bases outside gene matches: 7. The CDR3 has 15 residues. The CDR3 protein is CASSGDRGRTYEQYF. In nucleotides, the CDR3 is TGTGCCAGCTCCGGGGACAGGGGTAGAACCTACGAGCAGTACTTC.

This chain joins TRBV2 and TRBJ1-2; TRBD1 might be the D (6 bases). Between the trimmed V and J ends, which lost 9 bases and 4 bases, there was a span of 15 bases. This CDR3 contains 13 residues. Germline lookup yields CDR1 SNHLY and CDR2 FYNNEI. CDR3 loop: CASNRVRVYGYTF. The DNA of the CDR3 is TGTGCCAGTAACAGGGTCCGGGTCTATGGCTACACCTTC.

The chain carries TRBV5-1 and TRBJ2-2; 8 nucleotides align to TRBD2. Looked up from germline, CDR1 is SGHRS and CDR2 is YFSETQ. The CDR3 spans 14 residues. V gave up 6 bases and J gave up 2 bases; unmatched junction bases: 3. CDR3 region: CASIRGGNTGELFF. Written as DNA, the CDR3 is TGCGCCAGCATTCGGGGGGGTAACACCGGGGAGCTGTTTTTT.

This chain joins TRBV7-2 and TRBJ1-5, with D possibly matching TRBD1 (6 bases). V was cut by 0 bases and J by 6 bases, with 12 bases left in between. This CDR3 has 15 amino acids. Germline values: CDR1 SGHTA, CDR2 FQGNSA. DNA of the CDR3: TGTGCCAGCAGCTTAGCGGGGGGAGGGGGTCAGCCCCAGCATTTT. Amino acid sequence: CASSLAGGGGQPQHF.

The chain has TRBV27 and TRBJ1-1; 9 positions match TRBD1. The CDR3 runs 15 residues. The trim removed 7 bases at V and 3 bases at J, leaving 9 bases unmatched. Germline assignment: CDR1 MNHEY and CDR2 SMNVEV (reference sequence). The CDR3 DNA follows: TGTGCCAGCAAGGGGACAGGGCTAGGTGACACTGAAGCTTTCTTT. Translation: CASKGTGLGDTEAFF.

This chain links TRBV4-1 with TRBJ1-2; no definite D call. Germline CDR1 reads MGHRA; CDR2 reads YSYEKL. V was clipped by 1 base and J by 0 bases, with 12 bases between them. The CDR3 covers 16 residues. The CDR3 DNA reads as TGCGCCAGCAGCCAAGTTGTTACTGTAGCTAACTATGGCTACACCTTC. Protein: CASSQVVTVANYGYTF.

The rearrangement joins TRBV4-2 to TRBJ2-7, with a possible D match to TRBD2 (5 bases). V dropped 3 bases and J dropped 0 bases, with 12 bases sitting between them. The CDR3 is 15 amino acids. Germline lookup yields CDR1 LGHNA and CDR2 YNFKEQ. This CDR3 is CASSQQDFSSYEQYF. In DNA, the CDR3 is TGTGCCAGCAGCCAGCAGGACTTCTCCTCCTACGAGCAGTACTTC.

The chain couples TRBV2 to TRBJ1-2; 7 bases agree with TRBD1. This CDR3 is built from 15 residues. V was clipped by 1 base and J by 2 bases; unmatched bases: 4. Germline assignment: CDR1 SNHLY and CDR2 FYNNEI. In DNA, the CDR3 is TGTGCCAGCAGTGAAGGCCCAGGGGGGAACTATGGCTACACCTTC. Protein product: CASSEGPGGNYGYTF.

CDR3 protein: CASSPGLSNQPQHF. The CDR3 DNA reads as TGTGCCAGCTCACCGGGACTCAGCAATCAGCCCCAGCATTTT. The chain links TRBV18 to TRBJ1-5, with a tentative D call TRBD1 (5 bases). CDR3 size: 14 residues. Per germline, CDR1 KGHSH and CDR2 LQKENI. V lost 3 bases, J lost 1 base, and 7 bases lay in between.

The CDR3 is CASSRGQAAYEQYV. Here the CDR3 DNA reads TGTGCCAGCAGCCGTGGGCAGGCCGCCTACGAGCAGTACGTC. J is TRBJ2-7 and V is TRBV28; no reliable D call. The V and J ends lost 6 bases and 2 bases respectively, with 14 bases between them. The CDR3 consists of 14 residues. Germline CDR1 reads MDHEN; CDR2 reads SYDVKM.

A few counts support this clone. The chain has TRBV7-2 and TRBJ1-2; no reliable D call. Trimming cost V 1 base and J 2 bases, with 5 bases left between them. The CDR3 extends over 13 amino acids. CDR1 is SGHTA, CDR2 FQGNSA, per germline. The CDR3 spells CASSLGRNYGYTF. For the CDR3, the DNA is TGTGCCAGCAGCTTAGGCAGGAACTATGGCTACACCTTC.

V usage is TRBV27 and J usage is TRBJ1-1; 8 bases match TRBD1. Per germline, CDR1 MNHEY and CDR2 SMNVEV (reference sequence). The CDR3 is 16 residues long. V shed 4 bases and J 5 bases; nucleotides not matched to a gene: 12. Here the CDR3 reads CASSSFWTGRRTEAFF. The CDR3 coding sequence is TGTGCCAGCAGTTCCTTTTGGACAGGGAGACGGACTGAAGCTTTCTTT.

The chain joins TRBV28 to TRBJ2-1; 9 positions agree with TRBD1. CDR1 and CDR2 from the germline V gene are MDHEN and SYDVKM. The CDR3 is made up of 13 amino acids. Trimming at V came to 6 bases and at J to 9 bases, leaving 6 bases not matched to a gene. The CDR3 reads CASRGTGRVEQFF. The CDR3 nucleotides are TGTGCCAGCAGGGGGACAGGGCGAGTTGAGCAGTTCTTC.

This chain's CDR3 is CASSQDSYARGYTF. The CDR3 DNA reads TGTGCCAGCAGCCAAGATTCCTATGCTCGGGGCTACACCTTC. The rearrangement links TRBV4-2 to TRBJ1-2; D is uncertain. CDR3 length: 14 residues. Germline assignment: CDR1 LGHNA and CDR2 YNFKEQ. V dropped 0 bases and J dropped 8 bases, with 13 bases sitting between them.

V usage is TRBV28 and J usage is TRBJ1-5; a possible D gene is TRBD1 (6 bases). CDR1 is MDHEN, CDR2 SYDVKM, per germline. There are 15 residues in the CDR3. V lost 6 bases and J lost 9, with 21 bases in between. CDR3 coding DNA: TGTGCCAGCAGACAACTACCGCAGGGGTTTGGGCCCCAGCATTTT. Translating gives CASRQLPQGFGPQHF.